This entry concerns a single T cell receptor beta chain. Its specificity is not known. One end of the junction varies from germline; a read error may be responsible. CDR3 length: 13 residues. Germline CDR1 SGHRS, CDR2 YFSETQ. HIV-positive participants were all treated in the United States. This specimen belongs to a study of long-term antiretroviral therapy in people with HIV. Study-wide results and caveats: Repertoire composition at all time points was dominated by clones that had expanded before ART. Increased diversity was seen after ART, yet it remained lower than in transplant donor controls.

Samples were assayed with immunoSEQ v3.0 at survey level. Assay used: immunoSEQ multiplex PCR; TCRdb lists only in-frame clones, some missing. There are approximately 16,000 clones in the sample; approximately 84% occur only once, and roughly 4.8% lies in the top ten. The TCR was taken from a middle-aged woman with HIV. The sample in question was unsorted PBMCs, obtained 0.5 years after starting antiretroviral therapy. The chain uses TRBV5-1 and TRBJ2-5, with D tentatively TRBD2 (6 bases). The CDR3 nucleotides are TGCGCCAGCACCTTGGGGGGTCAAGAGACCCAGTACTTC. Translated, it gives CASTLGGQETQYF.